These T cell receptor beta chains were read from a single sample in a study of cytomegalovirus exposure and HLA in healthy donors. The repertoire was sequenced with immunoSEQ multiplex PCR; TCRdb's copy has only in-frame clones and lacks some. The table has tens of thousands of clones, roughly 80% seen once. Material for sequencing was PBMCs. The receptors come from a man aged 35 to 55 in good health and CMV-seronegative. CDR3s include the opening cysteine and the closing phenylalanine or tryptophan. Each record gives: CDR3 protein, CDR3 DNA, J gene, D gene, clone size, V gene, CDR3 length. A D gene is named only where the DNA matches it firmly. A row's size may be missing; if present it is once, few, many or a size class.

CSVDARGGQYTQYF | TGCAGCGTTGACGCTCGGGGGGGCCAATATACGCAGTATTTT | TRBJ2-3 | TRBD2 | NA | TRBV29-1 | 14
CASSEIGGLNYGYTF | TGTGCCAGCAGTGAAATTGGGGGACTCAACTATGGCTACACCTTC | TRBJ1-2 | NA | NA | TRBV2 | 15
CASSLEPRGRNSNQPQHF | TGTGCCAGCAGCTTAGAGCCCCGCGGCCGAAATAGCAATCAGCCCCAGCATTTT | TRBJ1-5 | NA | NA | TRBV7-6 | 18
CASSSQRSRVTNTEAFF | TGTGCCAGCAGCTCCCAAAGATCAAGAGTTACGAACACTGAAGCTTTCTTT | TRBJ1-1 | NA | few | TRBV7-9 | 17
CASSKGRRGETQYF | TGTGCCAGTAGTAAGGGGAGGCGGGGAGAGACCCAGTACTTC | TRBJ2-5 | NA | NA | TRBV19 | 14
CASSYGVQGGGYTF | TGTGCCAGCAGTTATGGGGTCCAGGGCGGAGGCTACACCTTC | TRBJ1-2 | NA | once | TRBV6-6 | 14
CASSEDGDLSDTQYF | TGTGCCAGCAGTGAAGACGGGGACTTGTCAGATACGCAGTATTTT | TRBJ2-3 | NA | once | TRBV6-1 | 15
CASSQDLLAGGHTGELFF | TGCGCCAGCAGCCAAGATTTACTAGCGGGAGGCCATACCGGGGAGCTGTTTTTT | TRBJ2-2 | TRBD2 | NA | TRBV4-1 | 18
CASSPGTSFSEAFF | TGTGCCAGCAGCCCAGGGACATCGTTCAGTGAAGCTTTCTTT | TRBJ1-1 | NA | NA | TRBV7-9 | 14
CASSPEGGNNTDTQYF | TGTGCCAGCAGCCCCGAGGGAGGAAATAACACAGATACGCAGTATTTT | TRBJ2-3 | NA | NA | TRBV7-9 | 16
CASTGNVNEKLFF | TGCGCCAGTACAGGGAATGTTAATGAAAAACTGTTTTTT | TRBJ1-4 | NA | NA | TRBV4-1 | 13
CSVVGGGGEKLFF | TGCAGCGTTGTGGGAGGGGGTGGAGAAAAACTGTTTTTT | TRBJ1-4 | NA | NA | TRBV29-1 | 13
CASGGQGSYEQYF | TGTGCCAGCGGGGGACAGGGAAGCTACGAGCAGTACTTC | TRBJ2-7 | TRBD1 | NA | TRBV2 | 13
CASSLSTPNYGYTF | TGTGCCAGCAGCTTATCAACTCCTAACTATGGCTACACCTTC | TRBJ1-2 | NA | NA | TRBV5-6 | 14
CASRADTNTEAFF | TGTGCCAGCAGAGCAGACACAAACACTGAAGCTTTCTTT | TRBJ1-1 | NA | NA | TRBV2 | 13
CASSQGAQGEQFF | TGTGCCAGCAGCCAAGGGGCCCAGGGTGAGCAGTTCTTC | TRBJ2-1 | NA | once | TRBV4-2 | 13
CASSQGRSYNEQFF | TGTGCCAGCAGCCAAGGCAGGTCCTACAATGAGCAGTTCTTC | TRBJ2-1 | NA | NA | TRBV27 | 14
CASSLQTAVSDTQYF | TGTGCCAGCAGTTTACAGACTGCGGTATCAGATACGCAGTATTTT | TRBJ2-3 | NA | NA | TRBV28 | 15
CASSGTGVREQYF | TGTGCCAGCAGTGGGACAGGGGTCCGCGAGCAGTACTTC | TRBJ2-7 | TRBD1 | NA | TRBV6-5 | 13
CSVADGGPEAFF | TGCAGCGTCGCCGACGGGGGACCTGAAGCTTTCTTT | TRBJ1-1 | NA | few | TRBV29-1 | 12
CASRGTNNSPLHF | TGTGCCAGCAGGGGGACAAATAATTCACCCCTCCACTTT | TRBJ1-6 | NA | NA | TRBV2 | 13
CASSPGTGGSEQYF | TGTGCCAGCAGCCCCGGGACAGGGGGTAGCGAGCAGTACTTC | TRBJ2-7 | TRBD1 | NA | TRBV27 | 14
CASSDRGINSPLHF | TGTGCCAGTAGTGACAGGGGGATTAATTCACCCCTCCACTTT | TRBJ1-6 | TRBD1 | NA | TRBV19 | 14
CASSLGTQGMHTEAFF | TGCGCCAGCAGCTTGGGGACACAGGGGATGCACACTGAAGCTTTCTTT | TRBJ1-1 | TRBD1 | NA | TRBV5-1 | 16
CASSLEEGRGTDTQYF | TGTGCCAGCAGCTTAGAGGAGGGGCGCGGCACAGATACGCAGTATTTT | TRBJ2-3 | NA | NA | TRBV11-1 | 16
CAISGLADYEQYF | TGTGCCATCTCGGGACTAGCGGACTACGAGCAGTACTTC | TRBJ2-7 | TRBD2 | NA | TRBV28 | 13
CASSQEPSAPGEQYF | TGTGCCAGCAGCCAAGAACCTAGCGCTCCGGGCGAGCAGTACTTC | TRBJ2-7 | NA | NA | TRBV4-2 | 15
CASRARPEGLLNEQFF | TGTGCCAGCCGCGCGCGGCCCGAGGGTTTACTCAATGAGCAGTTCTTC | TRBJ2-1 | NA | once | TRBV28 | 16
CASSGTGGGEAFF | TGCGCCAGCTCCGGGACAGGGGGCGGTGAAGCTTTCTTT | TRBJ1-1 | TRBD1 | NA | TRBV10-1 | 13
CASIGWHRGMNTEAFF | TGTGCCAGCATAGGGTGGCACAGGGGGATGAACACTGAAGCTTTCTTT | TRBJ1-1 | TRBD1 | NA | TRBV2 | 16
CASSRQGTEKLFF | TGTGCCAGTAGCCGACAGGGTACAGAAAAACTGTTTTTT | TRBJ1-4 | TRBD1 | few | TRBV19 | 13
CSVVLFRGGGYGYTF | TGCAGCGTTGTTTTATTTCGGGGAGGTGGATATGGCTACACCTTC | TRBJ1-2 | NA | once | TRBV29-1 | 15
CASSYLGGESYEQYF | TGTGCCAGCAGCTATCTAGGGGGTGAATCCTACGAGCAGTACTTC | TRBJ2-7 | NA | NA | TRBV9 | 15
CASSFPGTSRPDTQYF | TGTGCCAGCAGCTTCCCCGGGACTAGTCGTCCAGATACGCAGTATTTT | TRBJ2-3 | TRBD2 | few | TRBV11-2 | 16
CASTILGDMNTEAFF | TGTGCCAGTACCATCCTGGGAGACATGAACACTGAAGCTTTCTTT | TRBJ1-1 | NA | NA | TRBV19 | 15
CASSHPPYTYEQYF | TGTGCCAGCAGCCATCCCCCGTACACCTACGAGCAGTACTTC | TRBJ2-7 | NA | once | TRBV5-4 | 14
CASSTRQPQHF | TGTGCCAGCAGCACTCGTCAGCCCCAGCATTTT | TRBJ1-5 | NA | NA | TRBV28 | 11
CASSSWAVSNQPQHF | TGCGCCAGCAGCTCATGGGCAGTTAGCAATCAGCCCCAGCATTTT | TRBJ1-5 | NA | NA | TRBV4-1 | 15
CASIGQTYEQYF | TGCGCCAGCATAGGACAGACCTACGAGCAGTACTTC | TRBJ2-7 | NA | NA | TRBV10-2 | 12
CASSLGAYSNQPQHF | TGTGCCAGCAGTCTAGGGGCTTATAGCAATCAGCCCCAGCATTTT | TRBJ1-5 | NA | NA | TRBV6-5 | 15
CANSGDSTDTQYF | TGTGCCAATAGCGGGGATAGCACAGATACGCAGTATTTT | TRBJ2-3 | TRBD2 | NA | TRBV28 | 13
CASSPEGGVGYTF | TGTGCCAGCTCACCTGAGGGCGGGGTTGGCTACACCTTC | TRBJ1-2 | NA | NA | TRBV18 | 13
CAISGEAGSSYEQYF | TGTGCCATCAGTGGGGAGGCGGGAAGCTCCTACGAGCAGTACTTC | TRBJ2-7 | NA | NA | TRBV10-3 | 15
CASSDVGQEGCTEAFF | TGTGCCAGCAGTGACGTTGGACAGGAAGGTTGCACTGAAGCTTTCTTT | TRBJ1-1 | TRBD1 | few | TRBV6-4 | 16
CASSRDSSYNSPLHF | TGCGCCAGCAGCCGGGACAGCTCCTATAATTCACCCCTCCACTTT | TRBJ1-6 | TRBD1 | NA | TRBV5-1 | 15
CASSLGPQNTEAFF | TGCGCCAGCAGCCTGGGGCCGCAGAACACTGAAGCTTTCTTT | TRBJ1-1 | NA | NA | TRBV4-1 | 14
CASQKGANRVDTEAFF | TGTGCCAGCCAGAAAGGGGCGAACCGAGTGGACACTGAAGCTTTCTTT | TRBJ1-1 | NA | NA | TRBV7-9 | 16
CASSDSTEAFF | TGCGCCAGCAGTGACAGCACTGAAGCTTTCTTT | TRBJ1-1 | NA | NA | TRBV10-1 | 11
CASSRVLQGPEAFF | TGTGCCAGCTCGCGAGTTTTACAGGGACCTGAAGCTTTCTTT | TRBJ1-1 | NA | NA | TRBV18 | 14
CASSPQADRATEAFF | TGCGCCAGCAGCCCGCAGGCTGACAGGGCTACTGAAGCTTTCTTT | TRBJ1-1 | TRBD1 | NA | TRBV5-1 | 15
CASSFPRQDPGETQYF | TGTGCCAGCAGTTTCCCTAGACAGGATCCTGGCGAGACCCAGTACTTC | TRBJ2-5 | NA | NA | TRBV28 | 16
CASRMTGAEKLFF | TGCGCCAGCAGGATGACAGGGGCCGAAAAACTGTTTTTT | TRBJ1-4 | TRBD1 | few | TRBV5-1 | 13
CASSPLHGQEYNEKLFF | TGTGCCAGCTCACCTCTACACGGACAGGAATATAATGAAAAACTGTTTTTT | TRBJ1-4 | TRBD1 | NA | TRBV18 | 17
CASSPGEWKTQYF | TGTGCCAGCAGCCCTGGGGAGTGGAAGACCCAGTACTTC | TRBJ2-5 | NA | NA | TRBV5-8 | 13
CASSRQGYEQYF | TGTGCCAGCAGTAGACAGGGCTACGAGCAGTACTTC | TRBJ2-7 | TRBD1 | few | TRBV6-5 | 12
CASSLTPGGTYEQYF | TGTGCCAGCAGCTTAACGCCGGGGGGCACATACGAGCAGTACTTC | TRBJ2-7 | NA | NA | TRBV7-3 | 15
CASSQAGYGYTF | TGCGCCAGCAGCCAAGCGGGCTATGGCTACACCTTC | TRBJ1-2 | NA | few | TRBV4-1 | 12
CASSQGATNYGYTF | TGTGCTAGCAGCCAGGGGGCTACTAACTATGGCTACACCTTC | TRBJ1-2 | TRBD1 | few | TRBV7-7 | 14
CASSRRQGGNSPLHF | TGTGCCAGCAGCCGTAGACAGGGCGGTAATTCACCCCTCCACTTT | TRBJ1-6 | TRBD1 | NA | TRBV6-5 | 15
CASSPHSGTSTDTQYF | TGTGCCAGTAGTCCCCATAGCGGGACTAGCACAGATACGCAGTATTTT | TRBJ2-3 | TRBD2 | few | TRBV19 | 16